This T cell receptor beta chain is drawn from a study of tumor-infiltrating lymphocytes in oesophageal squamous cell carcinoma. TCRdb reprocessed the PCR reads via MiXCR and lists one record per CDR3 protein. The sample yields about 12,000 distinct CDR3 sequences, around 52% seen once. CDR1 is MNHNS, CDR2 SASEGT, per germline. The CDR3 consists of 14 residues. V trimming: 3 bases; J trimming: 5 bases; junction bases outside the gene matches: 7. This clonotype has just a few counts. V usage is TRBV6-1 and J usage is TRBJ2-7, with 7 nucleotides matching TRBD1. The source material was esophageal tumor tissue. The sequence was collected from a female donor with esophageal squamous cell carcinoma. The CDR3, as DNA: TGTGCCAGCAGTGACGCAGGGGGTGTCAACGAGCAGTACTTC. Amino acid sequence: CASSDAGGVNEQYF.